This TCR beta chain is from a study of metastatic and nonmetastatic thyroid tumors. How the authors handled the data: The distant-metastasis classifier for papillary thyroid cancer was built from CDR3 differences across clinicopathological groups. TCRdb reprocessed the PCR reads using MiXCR. It is TCRdb's table, rather than the study itself, that gives the V and J calls and clone size. The sample lists 40,000 or so clones; roughly 19% were seen once. Study-wide findings and caveats: In blood and tumor, TCR beta diversity was reportedly significantly higher in malignant thyroid tumors than in benign nodules.

This clone was observed at least ten times. Its antigen is currently unknown. The V gene end was trimmed by 3 bases and the J gene end by 8 bases; junction bases not matched to a gene: 8. Germline V gives CDR1 MNHNS, CDR2 SASEGT. The CDR3 covers 15 residues. Every patient underwent thyroid surgery untreated. The TCR was taken from a female donor with papillary thyroid cancer or a benign thyroid nodule (not recorded which). Some clones in this sample may be carry-over from other donors' samples. This chain links TRBV6-1 with TRBJ1-4, with TRBD1 matching over 8 bases. Sequencing input: blood. CDR3 protein: CASSDLRGQSEKLFF. In DNA form, the CDR3 reads TGTGCCAGCAGTGACCTCAGGGGGCAGAGCGAAAAACTGTTTTTT.